This T cell receptor (beta chain) was observed in a study of graft-versus-host responses after intestinal transplantation. General study results and limits: Recipient marrow held GvH clones, some first seen in ileum or blood.

V was pared by 8 bases and J by 7 bases, with 15 bases between. This CDR3 contains 12 residues. Per germline, CDR1 SNHLY and CDR2 FYNNEI. Using immunoSEQ multiplex PCR, the repertoire was profiled, and TCRdb retains in-frame clones only, with some absent. The top ten hold 3% to 4% of the sample, which has over 15,000 clones, about 34% seen once. Plated together were roughly 200,000 CFSE-labeled responder cells and roughly 200,000 irradiated, violet-dye-labeled stimulator cells. This receptor was taken from a human patient who received an intestinal transplant. The input for sequencing was alloreactive CD4+ T cells from a mixed lymphocyte reaction culture, taken before intestinal transplant. Stated subset: CFSE-low proliferating T cells sorted from roughly six-day pre-transplant mixed lymphocyte reaction (GvH or HvG direction). The chain employs TRBV2 and TRBJ2-7, with D perhaps TRBD2 (7 bases). CDR3 amino acids: CASSTGGGEQYF. The DNA of the CDR3 is TGTGCCAGCTCCACGGGGGGCGGAGAGCAGTACTTC.